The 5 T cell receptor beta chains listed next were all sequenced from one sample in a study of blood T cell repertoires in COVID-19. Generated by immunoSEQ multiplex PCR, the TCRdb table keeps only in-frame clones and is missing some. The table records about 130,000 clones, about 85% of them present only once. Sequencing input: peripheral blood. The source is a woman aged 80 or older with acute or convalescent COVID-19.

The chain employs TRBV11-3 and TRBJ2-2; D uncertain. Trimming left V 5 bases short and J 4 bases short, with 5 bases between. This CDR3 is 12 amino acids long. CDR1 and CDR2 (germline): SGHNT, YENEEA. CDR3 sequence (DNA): TGTGCCAGCAGCAGCCCCACCGGGGAGCTGTTTTTT. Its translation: CASSSPTGELFF. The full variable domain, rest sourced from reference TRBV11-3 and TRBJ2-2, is EAGVVQSPRYKIIEKKQPVAFWCNPISGHNTLYWYLQNLGQGPELLIRYENEEAVDDSQLPKDRFSAERLKGVDSTLKIQPAELGDSAVYLCASSSPTGELFFGEGSRLTVL.

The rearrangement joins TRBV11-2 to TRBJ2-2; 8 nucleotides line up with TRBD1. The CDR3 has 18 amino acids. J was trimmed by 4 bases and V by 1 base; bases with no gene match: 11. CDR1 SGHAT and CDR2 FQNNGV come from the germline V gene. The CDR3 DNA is TGTGCCAGCAGCTTAGCCCCAGCCGGGACAGGTGGCACCGGGGAGCTGTTTTTT. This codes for CASSLAPAGTGGTGELFF. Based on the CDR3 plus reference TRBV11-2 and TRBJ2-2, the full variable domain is EAGVAQSPRYKIIEKRQSVAFWCNPISGHATLYWYQQILGQGPKLLIQFQNNGVVDDSQLPKDRFSAERLKGVDSTLKIQPAKLEDSAVYLCASSLAPAGTGGTGELFFGEGSRLTVL.

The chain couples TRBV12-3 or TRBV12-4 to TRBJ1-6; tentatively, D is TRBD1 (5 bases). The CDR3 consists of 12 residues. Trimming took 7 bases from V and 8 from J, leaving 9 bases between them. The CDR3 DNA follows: TGTGCCAGCAACCGGGGGGATTCACCCCTCCACTTT. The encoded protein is CASNRGDSPLHF.

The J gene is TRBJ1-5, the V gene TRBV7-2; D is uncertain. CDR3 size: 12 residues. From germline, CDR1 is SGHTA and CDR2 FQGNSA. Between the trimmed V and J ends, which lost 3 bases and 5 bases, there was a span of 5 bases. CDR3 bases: TGTGCCAGCAGCTTGTTCGATCAGCCCCAGCATTTT. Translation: CASSLFDQPQHF.

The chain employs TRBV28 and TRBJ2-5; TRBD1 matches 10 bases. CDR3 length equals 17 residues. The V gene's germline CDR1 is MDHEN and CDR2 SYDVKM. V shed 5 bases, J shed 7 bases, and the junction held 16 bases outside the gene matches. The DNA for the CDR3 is TGTGCCAGCAGTCCGGGGACAGGGGCCATAAGAAGCCGGACCCAGTACTTC. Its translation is CASSPGTGAIRSRTQYF.